A selection of T cell receptor beta chains follows, all from one sample in a study of Ad26.COV2.S vaccination and SARS-CoV-2 variants. Method: immunoSEQ multiplex PCR; TCRdb's copy keeps in-frame clones and lacks some. The data contain hundreds of thousands of clones, 87% of them singletons. The input for sequencing was peripheral blood, taken in a trial of Ad26.COV2.S vaccine versus placebo. All receptors derive from a person aged 18-65 years who received the Ad26.COV2.S COVID-19 vaccine or a placebo. The CDR3 runs from the conserved cysteine through the conserved F or W. D genes are given only for firm matches. Expanded clones are given a class, and other clones once, few, many or no size at all.

TRBD1 TRBJ1-4 NA TRBV12-5 CASGLVQGPSTNEKLFF TGTGCTAGTGGTTTGGTACAGGGGCCCTCAACTAATGAAAAACTGTTTTTT
NA TRBJ2-5 few TRBV5-6 CASSFQRETQYF TGTGCCAGCAGCTTCCAGCGGGAGACCCAGTACTTC
NA TRBJ1-4 NA TRBV5-4 CASSFGRSEKLFF TGTGCCAGCAGCTTTGGGCGTTCTGAAAAACTGTTTTTT
NA TRBJ1-5 NA TRBV6-1 CASSEARRRNSNQPQHF TGTGCCAGCAGTGAAGCGCGTAGGCGGAATAGCAATCAGCCCCAGCATTTT
NA TRBJ2-1 NA TRBV24-1 CATSDPQYNEQFF TGTGCCACCAGTGATCCCCAGTACAATGAGCAGTTCTTC
TRBD1 TRBJ1-1 NA TRBV29-1 CSVRYGTVNTEAFF TGCAGCGTGCGTTACGGGACAGTGAACACTGAAGCTTTCTTT
NA TRBJ1-5 NA TRBV2 CASTPRRGSNQPQHF TGTGCCAGCACTCCCCGCAGGGGAAGCAATCAGCCCCAGCATTTT
TRBD1 TRBJ1-5 NA TRBV27 CASSLGGTGGQPQHF TGTGCCAGCAGTTTAGGTGGGACAGGGGGTCAGCCCCAGCATTTT
TRBD2 TRBJ2-3 NA TRBV14 CASSQDHSGGGTDTQYF TGTGCCAGCAGCCAAGATCATTCGGGAGGGGGCACAGATACGCAGTATTTT
NA TRBJ2-5 NA TRBV9 CASSRTQTGLRLETQYF TGTGCCAGCAGCCGAACCCAGACAGGTCTCAGGTTGGAGACCCAGTACTTC
TRBD2 TRBJ2-3 NA TRBV18 CASSPASGASTDTQYF TGTGCCAGCTCACCGGCTAGCGGGGCTAGCACAGATACGCAGTATTTT
NA TRBJ1-2 NA TRBV20-1 CSASVPGHNYGYTF TGCAGTGCTAGTGTGCCAGGACATAACTATGGCTACACCTTC
TRBD1 TRBJ1-5 NA TRBV7-9 CASSTSGTGGDQPQHF TGTGCCAGCAGTACCTCCGGGACAGGGGGCGATCAGCCCCAGCATTTT
NA TRBJ1-6 NA TRBV7-9 CASSTLQGSPLHF TGTGCCAGCAGCACTTTACAGGGATCACCCCTCCACTTT
TRBD1 TRBJ1-6 NA TRBV3-1/TRBV3-2 CASSQVSGGGQGYNSPLHF TGTGCCAGCAGCCAAGTGTCAGGGGGGGGACAGGGGTATAATTCACCCCTCCACTTT
TRBD2 TRBJ2-2 NA TRBV11-3 CASSPRLAENTGELFF TGTGCCAGCAGCCCTCGGCTAGCGGAAAACACCGGGGAGCTGTTTTTT
TRBD2 TRBJ2-2 NA TRBV6-5 CASSLAGADTGELFF TGTGCCAGCAGCCTAGCGGGGGCGGACACCGGGGAGCTGTTTTTT
NA TRBJ1-1 NA TRBV29-1 CSVEAHGGRDTEAFF TGCAGCGTTGAGGCCCACGGGGGGCGGGACACTGAAGCTTTCTTT
NA TRBJ1-2 NA TRBV4-1 CASSHFGRVGDGYTF TGCGCCAGCAGCCATTTCGGCCGGGTAGGGGATGGCTACACCTTC
NA TRBJ1-5 NA TRBV7-9 CASSSNNQPQHF TGTGCCAGCAGCTCTAACAATCAGCCCCAGCATTTT
TRBD1 TRBJ2-2 NA TRBV29-1 CSVTRTGGPEELFF TGCAGCGTCACCAGGACAGGGGGACCGGAGGAGCTGTTTTTT
TRBD1 TRBJ2-2 NA TRBV5-1 CASSWGQGNTGELFF TGCGCCAGCAGCTGGGGACAGGGGAACACCGGGGAGCTGTTTTTT
NA TRBJ2-3 NA TRBV5-1 CASSPTDSQDTDTQYF TGCGCCAGCAGCCCGACGGACAGTCAAGACACAGATACGCAGTATTTT
NA TRBJ1-5 NA TRBV21-1 CASSKSRGGPRSRPQHF TGTGCCAGCAGCAAATCAAGGGGCGGGCCGCGGAGTCGGCCCCAGCATTTT
NA TRBJ2-3 NA TRBV7-9 CASSLFVRDSTDTQYF TGTGCCAGCAGCTTATTTGTCAGAGACAGCACAGATACGCAGTATTTT
TRBD2 TRBJ2-2 NA TRBV10-3 CAISRGAGESGELFF TGTGCCATCAGTCGCGGGGCGGGGGAGTCCGGGGAGCTGTTTTTT
NA TRBJ1-2 once TRBV4-2 CASSQERGQGKGYTF TGTGCCAGCAGCCAAGAAAGGGGTCAGGGGAAAGGCTACACCTTC
NA TRBJ1-3 once TRBV3-1/TRBV3-2 CASSQEGASGNTIYF TGTGCCAGCAGCCAAGAAGGGGCATCTGGAAACACCATATATTTT
TRBD2 TRBJ2-2 NA TRBV7-3 CASSYTGLAGGPPVGGELFF TGTGCCAGCAGCTATACCGGACTAGCGGGGGGCCCCCCGGTTGGCGGGGAGCTGTTTTTT
NA TRBJ1-2 NA TRBV6-5 CASRAGGGYGYTF TGTGCCAGCAGGGCCGGGGGGGGCTATGGCTACACCTTC
NA TRBJ2-5 NA TRBV6-6 CASSYGGGTGETQYF TGTGCCAGCAGTTACGGCGGGGGGACAGGGGAGACCCAGTACTTC
NA TRBJ1-2 NA TRBV4-3 CASSQDRALPMNYGYTF TGCGCCAGCAGCCAAGATCGGGCACTCCCCATGAACTATGGCTACACCTTC
NA TRBJ2-4 NA TRBV9 CASSVAGSGIQYF TGTGCCAGCAGCGTAGCAGGGTCCGGCATTCAGTACTTC
TRBD1 TRBJ2-7 NA TRBV4-3 CASSQEGTGTYEQYF TGCGCCAGCAGCCAAGAGGGGACAGGGACCTACGAGCAGTACTTC
NA TRBJ1-4 NA TRBV5-6 CASSRSEKLFF TGTGCCAGCAGCCGAAGTGAAAAACTGTTTTTT
NA TRBJ1-1 NA TRBV13 CASSLQNTEAFF TGTGCCAGCAGCTTGCAGAACACTGAAGCTTTCTTT
TRBD1 TRBJ2-1 once TRBV9 CASSVGFGGTGSSYNEQFF TGTGCCAGCAGCGTAGGTTTTGGTGGGACAGGGAGCTCCTACAATGAGCAGTTCTTC
NA TRBJ2-2 once TRBV9 CASSVETRPGELFF TGTGCCAGCAGCGTAGAAACTAGACCCGGGGAGCTGTTTTTT
TRBD1 TRBJ1-4 NA TRBV5-1 CASSLVGGVGEKLFF TGCGCCAGCAGCTTGGTAGGGGGCGTGGGTGAAAAACTGTTTTTT
TRBD1 TRBJ2-6 NA TRBV4-3 CASSQNRGQANVLTF TGCGCCAGCAGCCAAAACAGGGGCCAGGCCAACGTCCTGACTTTC
NA TRBJ1-1 few TRBV2 CASGQGSTEAFF TGTGCCAGCGGGCAGGGAAGCACTGAAGCTTTCTTT
TRBD1 TRBJ2-1 NA TRBV6-2/TRBV6-3 CASSTDRVDEQFF TGTGCCAGCAGCACGGACAGGGTGGATGAGCAGTTCTTC
NA TRBJ2-7 NA TRBV7-9 CASTKPGSSYEQYF TGTGCCAGCACTAAGCCAGGGAGCTCCTACGAGCAGTACTTC
NA TRBJ2-5 NA TRBV18 CASSPQDISQETQYF TGTGCCAGCTCACCACAGGACATCAGCCAAGAGACCCAGTACTTC
NA TRBJ1-5 NA TRBV7-9 CASSSGQGQQPQHF TGTGCCAGCAGCTCAGGGCAGGGGCAACAGCCCCAGCATTTT
NA TRBJ1-3 NA TRBV5-1 CASSLGGGQGNTIYF TGCGCCAGCAGCTTGGGTGGCGGACAAGGAAACACCATATATTTT
NA TRBJ2-5 NA TRBV19 CASSIDHGGRQTQYF TGTGCCAGTAGTATAGATCACGGGGGCCGTCAGACCCAGTACTTC
NA TRBJ1-2 NA TRBV18 CASSPSGTLEGYTF TGTGCCAGCTCACCTTCCGGGACACTCGAAGGCTACACCTTC
TRBD1 TRBJ2-2 NA TRBV7-9 CASSLASGTGGPNTGELFF TGTGCCAGCAGCTTAGCCTCCGGGACAGGGGGCCCGAACACCGGGGAGCTGTTTTTT
NA TRBJ2-7 NA TRBV6-5 CASTRGLQGTYEQYF TGTGCCAGCACCCGGGGGTTACAGGGAACCTACGAGCAGTACTTC